This T cell receptor (beta chain) emerged from a study of OX40 agonist ivuxolimab in advanced cancers. Looking at the study overall: Hepatocellular carcinoma, melanoma, renal cell or head and neck cancer affected the dose-escalation patients. Therapy given before enrollment (anti-PD-1, anti-PD-L1 or anti-CTLA-4) was allowed, and roughly 42% had some.

At baseline, cycle 4 day 1, and cycle 7 day 1, blood was sampled. General observations from the study: At 0.1 to 3.0 mg/kg and by week 6, CD4+ and CD8+ T cells in the blood had expanded clonally.

Clones were sequenced by immunoSEQ multiplex PCR, and TCRdb holds only the in-frame ones, with some missing. In the table there are tens of thousands of clones, approximately 86% of which are singletons. Notes on this clone: Its antigen is still unknown.

The origin of this receptor is an adult with an advanced solid tumor such as melanoma, head and neck, liver or kidney cancer. Here the sequenced sample was CD4+ or CD8+ T cells sorted from blood, taken in a trial of the OX40 agonist ivuxolimab.

CDR3 protein: CASSPRGGNYGYTF. The CDR3, as DNA: TGTGCCAGCAGTCCCCGGGGGGGAAACTATGGCTACACCTTC. The chain links TRBV27 to TRBJ1-2; D might be TRBD1 (5 bases). This CDR3 region has 14 residues. The germline CDR1 and CDR2 sequences are MNHEY and SMNVEV (reference sequence). V dropped 5 bases and J dropped 2 bases, with 12 bases sitting between them.